This TCR beta chain was found in a study of CD8+CD57+ T cells in acquired aplastic anemia. CDR3 size: 14 residues. V shed 7 bases and J shed 2 bases, with 12 bases lying between them. CD8+CD57+ cell expansion had been shown by flow cytometry in patients chosen for sequencing. According to the study, genomic DNA was the template for TCR beta VDJ and CDR3 profiling. TCRdb called the reads again in MiXCR, with one record for every CDR3 protein. The table lists roughly 120,000 distinct CDR3 sequences, about 50% of them singletons. The TCR was taken from a human donor with aplastic anemia. The chain couples TRBV12-3 or TRBV12-4 to TRBJ1-5, with a weak D call TRBD1 (5 bases). The sample comprised sorted CD4+, CD8+, or CD8+CD57+ T cells (not recorded which) from PBMCs. The CDR3 sequence is CASTSGQGNQPQHF. Here the CDR3 DNA reads TGTGCCAGCACCTCGGGGCAGGGCAATCAGCCCCAGCATTTT.